Here is one T cell receptor (beta chain) with its context. CDR3 length: 14 amino acids. V lost 6 bases to trimming and J lost 5 bases; unmatched junction nucleotides: 6. Per germline, CDR1 LNHDA and CDR2 SQIVND (reference sequence). This sample was taken from a study of blood T cell repertoires in COVID-19. Study-wide background: PBMCs, B-cell-depleted T cells, or T cells were the source of the cDNA or gDNA that made up the material.

Methods used by the authors: Estimates of nucleated cell counts were drawn from the amplification of reference gene primers. Sequencing was performed with immunoSEQ multiplex PCR; in TCRdb, only in-frame clones are kept and a portion is missing. V and J calls and clone size follow that table, whereas D and trimming were derived from the DNA. The sample shows roughly 130,000 clones, less than 90% of them seen only once. The source material was PBMCs or T cells enriched from blood (not recorded which). V and J are TRBV19 and TRBJ1-1; 10 nucleotides line up with TRBD1. The source is a woman aged 50 to 60 who had recovered from COVID-19. CDR3 coding DNA: TGTGCCAGTAGGACAGGGGGCGGAGGGACTGAAGCTTTCTTT. It codes for CASRTGGGGTEAFF. Looking up the rest from reference TRBV19 and TRBJ1-1 gives the full variable domain: DGGITQSPKYLFRKEGQNVTLSCEQNLNHDAMYWYRQDPGQGLRLIYYSQIVNDFQKGDIAEGYSVSREKKESFPLTVTSAQKNPTAFYLCASRTGGGGTEAFFGQGTRLTVV.